The 25 T cell receptor beta chains reported below all come from one sample, sequenced in a study of neoadjuvant anti-PD-1 for oral cavity cancer. The method was immunoSEQ multiplex PCR; TCRdb's version includes in-frame clones alone and lacks a portion of them. The table includes under 15,000 clones, over 65% detected once. Sequenced here: PBMCs, sampled before nivolumab (anti-PD-1) treatment. These receptors were collected from a person aged 35-79 years with oral cavity squamous cell carcinoma.

The chain carries TRBV11-2 and TRBJ2-1; perhaps TRBD1 as D (6 bases). This CDR3 spans 16 amino acids. CDR1 and CDR2 from the germline V gene are SGHAT and FQNNGV. Trimming took off 3 bases at V and 7 bases at J, with 19 bases between the two ends. The DNA of the CDR3 is TGTGCCAGCAGCTTGAACCCCCCAGGGGTTGGGAATGAGCAGTTCTTC. It translates to CASSLNPPGVGNEQFF.

The chain is built from TRBV2 and TRBJ2-6; D is undetermined. Trimming removed 6 bases from V and 0 bases from J, with 18 bases in between. The CDR3 has 18 residues. CDR1 is SNHLY, CDR2 FYNNEI, per germline. The CDR3: CASSHTETGFSGANVLTF. Here the CDR3 DNA reads TGTGCCAGCAGCCATACGGAGACCGGATTCTCTGGGGCCAACGTCCTGACTTTC.

This clone appeared a few times. This sequence joins TRBV6-6 and TRBJ1-5; the D gene is possibly TRBD1 (5 bases). The V gene's germline CDR1 is MNHNY and CDR2 SVGAGI (reference sequence). The ends were cut back, 2 bases at V and 3 bases at J, with 8 bases in the middle. The CDR3 is 14 amino acids. CDR3 nucleotide sequence: TGTGCCAGCAGTTACCCAGGGACCAATCAGCCCCAGCATTTT. Protein sequence: CASSYPGTNQPQHF.

Only a few counts were recorded for this clone. The chain carries TRBV29-1 and TRBJ1-1, with D perhaps TRBD1 (5 bases). Per the germline V gene, CDR1 is SQVTM and CDR2 is ANQGSEA. Trimming shortened V by 4 bases and J by 4 bases, and 22 bases separated the two germline ends. The CDR3 has 16 residues. CDR3 DNA sequence: TGCAGCGTTGGTAATCCCTTCCCCCCGGGGGGCACTGAAGCTTTCTTT. This sequence encodes CSVGNPFPPGGTEAFF.

This clone was counted a few times. The chain is built from TRBV10-3 and TRBJ1-2; 8 bases align to TRBD1. Germline V gene data show CDR1 as ENHRY and CDR2 as SYGVKD. The CDR3 loop spans 13 amino acids. V was pared by 2 bases and J by 6 bases, with 2 bases of the junction left unmatched. CDR3 bases: TGTGCCATCAGTGAGGGACAGGGTAATGGCTACACCTTC. This codes for CAISEGQGNGYTF.

This clone was detected once. The J gene is TRBJ1-4, the V gene TRBV6-6, with D unclear. The germline V gene encodes CDR1 MNHNY and CDR2 SVGAGI (reference sequence). Trimming cost V 2 bases and J 8 bases, with 15 bases left between them. This CDR3 comprises 15 residues. This chain's CDR3 is CASSYPAGGNEKLFF. The CDR3 DNA is TGTGCCAGCAGTTACCCGGCAGGTGGGAACGAAAAACTGTTTTTT.

The chain combines TRBV15 with TRBJ2-6; D unresolved. Germline values: CDR1 LNHNV, CDR2 YYDKDF (reference sequence). This CDR3 comprises 16 residues. Deletions cut 1 base from V and 2 bases from J, with 9 bases between. The CDR3 reads CATSRGSIPGANVLTF. The CDR3 region has the DNA TGTGCCACCAGCAGAGGTAGTATTCCTGGGGCCAACGTCCTGACTTTC. Based on the CDR3 plus reference TRBV15 and TRBJ2-6, the full variable domain is DAMVIQNPRYQVTQFGKPVTLSCSQTLNHNVMYWYQQKSSQAPKLLFHYYDKDFNNEADTPDNFQSRRPNTSFCFLDIRSPGLGDTAMYLCATSRGSIPGANVLTFGAGSRLTVL.

As for this clone: Compared with germline, one end of the junction differs, possibly owing to a read error. The rearrangement links TRBV19 to TRBJ2-5, with D possibly TRBD1 on 6 matching bases. This CDR3 region has 13 residues. The germline V gene has CDR1 LNHDA and CDR2 SQIVND (reference sequence). CDR3 in amino acids: CAGSIGRGETQYF. The CDR3 DNA reads TGTGCCGGTAGTATAGGAAGGGGGGAGACCCAGTACTTC.

The genes are TRBV4-1 and TRBJ2-5; weak D call: TRBD1 (6 bases). Between the trimmed V and J ends, which lost 3 bases and 2 bases, there was a span of 13 bases. Germline values: CDR1 MGHRA, CDR2 YSYEKL. This CDR3 contains 15 residues. CDR3 sequence reads: CASSQDGTLQETQYF. In DNA form, the CDR3 reads TGCGCCAGCAGCCAGGACGGGACATTACAAGAGACCCAGTACTTC.

The gene calls are TRBV5-4 and TRBJ1-4; perhaps TRBD1 as D (6 bases). The germline gives CDR1 SGHNT, CDR2 YYREEE (reference sequence). There are 14 residues in the CDR3. Trimming removed 1 base at V and 5 bases at J, with 9 bases between. Here the CDR3 DNA reads TGTGCCAGCAGCTTGAAACAGGGAAATGAAAAACTGTTTTTT. The encoded protein is CASSLKQGNEKLFF.

This rearrangement joins TRBV19 to TRBJ2-4; 7 nucleotides agree with TRBD2. The CDR3 length is 15 residues. Germline V CDR1 and CDR2: LNHDA, SQIVND (reference sequence). V gave up 5 bases and J gave up 2 bases; unmatched junction bases: 6. This CDR3 reads CASSDGGSTKNIQYF. In nucleotides, the CDR3 is TGTGCCAGTAGTGACGGCGGGAGCACCAAAAACATTCAGTACTTC.

The genes are TRBV5-1 and TRBJ2-7; D may match TRBD1 or TRBD2 (5 bases each). Germline CDR1 reads SGHRS; CDR2 reads YFSETQ. Trimming left V 4 bases short and J 0 bases short, with 14 bases between. CDR3 length equals 15 residues. In nucleotides, the CDR3 is TGCGCCAGCAGCCCCGAGGGGCGTAGCTCCTACGAGCAGTACTTC. Translation: CASSPEGRSSYEQYF.

The J gene is TRBJ1-6, the V gene TRBV6-4; D is undetermined. The germline V gene encodes CDR1 MRHNA and CDR2 SNTAGT. CDR3 size: 14 residues. V was trimmed by 6 bases and J by 10 bases, leaving 16 bases between them. CDR3 coding DNA: TGTGCCAGCAGCCGGGGAGGGTCCCGATCACCCCTCCACTTT. It yields the protein CASSRGGSRSPLHF.

This clone is termed medium-sized. V gene TRBV14 combines with J gene TRBJ2-1; D unresolved. This CDR3 is 15 amino acids long. Germline-derived CDR1 and CDR2 are SGHDN and FVKESK. With 6 bases removed from V and 2 bases from J, the gap between germline ends came to 14 bases. CDR3 amino acids: CASSPFMLTYNEQFF. CDR3 nucleotides: TGTGCCAGCAGTCCGTTTATGTTGACCTACAATGAGCAGTTCTTC. Variable domain in full (rest from reference TRBV14 and TRBJ2-1): EAGVTQFPSHSVIEKGQTVTLRCDPISGHDNLYWYRRVMGKEIKFLLHFVKESKQDESGMPNNRFLAERTGGTYSTLKVQPAELEDSGVYFCASSPFMLTYNEQFFGPGTRLTVL.

This clone was seen once. The genes are TRBV5-6 and TRBJ2-2; D not resolved. The CDR3 loop spans 16 amino acids. V was trimmed by 1 base and J by 4 bases, leaving 14 bases between them. From germline, CDR1 is SGHDT and CDR2 YYEEEE. The CDR3 DNA reads as TGTGCCAGCAGCTTGTTTGCGAGAATACCCACCGGGGAGCTGTTTTTT. Translated, it gives CASSLFARIPTGELFF.

The V call is TRBV25-1, the J call TRBJ2-5, with D perhaps TRBD2 (5 bases). The CDR3 extends over 15 amino acids. V gave up 5 bases and J gave up 4 bases, with 17 bases separating them. CDR1 MGHDK and CDR2 SYGVNS come from the germline V gene. CDR3 amino acids: CASSLRGPSLETQYF. Written as DNA, the CDR3 is TGTGCCAGCAGTCTCCGGGGTCCAAGTCTAGAGACCCAGTACTTC.

The chain recombines TRBV4-1 with TRBJ2-5; 13 positions match TRBD2. This CDR3 is built from 17 residues. The germline CDR1 and CDR2 sequences are MGHRA and YSYEKL. V trimming: 1 base; J trimming: 3 bases; junction bases outside the gene matches: 5. The CDR3 is CASSQGGTSGTKETQYF. CDR3 coding DNA: TGCGCCAGCAGCCAAGGGGGGACTAGCGGGACTAAAGAGACCCAGTACTTC.

The rearrangement joins TRBV30 to TRBJ2-1; 7 bases map to TRBD2. From germline, CDR1 is GTSNPN and CDR2 SVGIG (reference sequence). V was clipped by 8 bases and J by 3 bases; unmatched bases: 10. CDR3 length equals 14 residues. The CDR3 spells CARGRDYNYNEQFF. As DNA, the CDR3 is TGTGCCCGGGGCCGGGACTACAACTACAATGAGCAGTTCTTC.

V usage is TRBV11-3 and J usage is TRBJ2-7; weak D call: TRBD2 (5 bases). The CDR3 covers 14 residues. The V gene lost 0 bases and the J gene lost 2 bases, with 8 bases spanning the gap. Germline V gene sequence: CDR1 SGHNT, CDR2 YENEEA. The CDR3 sequence: CASSLEDGTYEQYF. CDR3 coding DNA: TGTGCCAGCAGCTTAGAAGACGGGACCTACGAGCAGTACTTC.

The genes are TRBV5-1 and TRBJ1-2; no definite D call. CDR1 is SGHRS and CDR2 is YFSETQ in the germline V gene. Trimming shortened V by 3 bases and J by 7 bases, and 13 bases separated the two germline ends. This CDR3 contains 13 residues. The DNA of the CDR3 is TGCGCCAGCAGCTACTACCTCGGTGGTGGCTACACCTTC. It yields the protein CASSYYLGGGYTF. The full variable domain, completed using reference TRBV5-1 and TRBJ1-2, is KAGVTQTPRYLIKTRGQQVTLSCSPISGHRSVSWYQQTPGQGLQFLFEYFSETQRNKGNFPGRFSGRQFSNSRSEMNVSTLELGDSALYLCASSYYLGGGYTFGSGTRLTVV.

In this sample, this clone turned up once. The chain carries TRBV6-9 and TRBJ1-5, with 7 bases matching TRBD1. V lost 2 bases to trimming and J lost 5 bases; unmatched junction nucleotides: 9. CDR1 and CDR2 (germline): MNHGY, SVAAGI. The CDR3 sequence is 16 residues long. The CDR3 DNA follows: TGTGCCAGCAGTTATAACGTAGGGGGCGCGCATCAGCCCCAGCATTTT. Encoded protein: CASSYNVGGAHQPQHF.

This rearrangement joins TRBV7-6 to TRBJ1-1, with 8 nucleotides matching TRBD1. Germline V gene sequence: CDR1 SGHVS, CDR2 FNYEAQ. V was clipped by 2 bases and J by 1 base; unmatched bases: 0. This CDR3 contains 14 residues. CDR3 loop: CASSLQGANTEAFF. DNA of the CDR3: TGTGCCAGCAGCTTACAGGGGGCGAACACTGAAGCTTTCTTT.

The J gene is TRBJ1-2, the V gene TRBV5-1, with a possible D match to TRBD1 (5 bases). This CDR3 has 15 residues. Trimming took 0 bases from V and 4 from J, leaving 13 bases between them. Germline CDR1 SGHRS, CDR2 YFSETQ. The CDR3 DNA reads as TGCGCCAGCAGCTTGGATGAGACAGCCACCTATGGCTACACCTTC. Translation gives CASSLDETATYGYTF.

The V gene is TRBV28, the J gene TRBJ1-5; D might be TRBD1 (5 bases). Trimming pared 6 bases from V and 2 bases from J, leaving 20 bases between. The CDR3 covers 17 residues. Germline V gene data show CDR1 as MDHEN and CDR2 as SYDVKM. The CDR3 bases are TGTGCCAGCAGCTACCGACCAGGGCGGGGAGGCAATCAGCCCCAGCATTTT. This gives the protein CASSYRPGRGGNQPQHF.

This chain connects TRBV10-2 to TRBJ2-5; TRBD2 is a possible D gene (6 bases). CDR1 is WSHSY and CDR2 is SAAADI in the germline V gene. V was trimmed by 6 bases and J by 5 bases, leaving 22 bases between them. The CDR3 has 16 residues. This chain's CDR3 is CASSRDGGTVRETQYF. The CDR3 DNA reads TGCGCCAGCAGCCGAGACGGCGGGACCGTCCGGGAGACCCAGTACTTC.